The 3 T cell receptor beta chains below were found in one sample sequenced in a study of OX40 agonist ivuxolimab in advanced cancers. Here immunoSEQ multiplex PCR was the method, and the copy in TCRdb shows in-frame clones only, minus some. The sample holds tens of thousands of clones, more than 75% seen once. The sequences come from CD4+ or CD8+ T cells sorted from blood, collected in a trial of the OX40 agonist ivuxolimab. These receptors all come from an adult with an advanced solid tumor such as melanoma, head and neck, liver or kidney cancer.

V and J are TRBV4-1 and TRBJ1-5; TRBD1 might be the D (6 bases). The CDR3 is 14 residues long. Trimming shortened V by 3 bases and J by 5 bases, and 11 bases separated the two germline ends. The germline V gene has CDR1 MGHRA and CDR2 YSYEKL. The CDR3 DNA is TGCGCCAGCAGCCACGGGGCAGGGGATCAGCCCCAGCATTTT. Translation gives CASSHGAGDQPQHF.

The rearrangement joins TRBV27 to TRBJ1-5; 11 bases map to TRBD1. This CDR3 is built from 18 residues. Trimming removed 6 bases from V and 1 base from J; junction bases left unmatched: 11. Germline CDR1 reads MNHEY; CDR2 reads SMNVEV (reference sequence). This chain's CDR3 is CASRRTGGRSLSNQPQHF. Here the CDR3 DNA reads TGTGCCAGCAGGAGGACAGGGGGCCGGTCGTTAAGCAATCAGCCCCAGCATTTT.

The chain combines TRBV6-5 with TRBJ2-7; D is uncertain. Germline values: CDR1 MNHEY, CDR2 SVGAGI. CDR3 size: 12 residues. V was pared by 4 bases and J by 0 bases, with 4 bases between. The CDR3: CASSWVSYEQYF. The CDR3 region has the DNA TGTGCCAGCAGTTGGGTCTCCTACGAGCAGTACTTC.